The 26 T cell receptor beta chains listed next were all sequenced from one sample in a study of tumor and adjacent non-tumor tissue in lung cancer. The template was RNA from unsorted bulk tissue. This non-tumor lung sample came from over 3 cm beyond the tumor edge. The library came from three nested PCR rounds adapted from ARM-PCR protocols. Via MiXCR, TCRdb re-called the multiplex PCR reads, giving one row per CDR3 protein. The sample includes 90,000 to 120,000 distinct CDR3 sequences, 65% seen only once; the top ten take around 19%. The sample consisted of distant non-tumor lung tissue. These receptors came from a man aged 25-40 years with non-small cell lung cancer.

The V call is TRBV6-1, the J call TRBJ1-5, with D possibly matching TRBD1 (5 bases). This CDR3 has 14 amino acids. Germline CDR1 and CDR2: MNHNS and SASEGT. The V gene lost 4 bases and the J gene lost 7 bases, with 14 bases spanning the gap. CDR3 nucleotides: TGTGCCAGCAGTGTTGGGACCGACGTCCAGCCCCAGCATTTT. Its translation: CASSVGTDVQPQHF.

The rearrangement joins TRBV6-2 or TRBV6-3 to TRBJ1-1; unclear D gene. This CDR3 is built from 14 residues. Germline V gene sequence: CDR1 MNHEY, CDR2 SVGEGT. V lost 5 bases and J lost 2, with 12 bases in between. The CDR3: CASSTVTPNTEAFF. CDR3 sequence (DNA): TGTGCCAGCAGTACCGTCACTCCTAACACTGAAGCTTTCTTT.

The table lists this clonotype with a count of one. No conserved phenylalanine or tryptophan ends this CDR3, so it is likely a read error. The rearrangement links TRBV13 to TRBJ2-3; D unclear. The J call may be mistaken, given a closer DNA end match to TRBJ1-5. Germline V gene sequence: CDR1 PRHDT, CDR2 FYEKMQ (reference sequence). The CDR3 runs to 17 residues. CDR3 nucleotide sequence: TGTGCCAGCAGCTTAGGAGGTAGCGGGAGGGCCGGAGATACGCAGCATCTT. This encodes CASSLGGSGRAGDTQHL.

This clonotype was detected many times. V gene TRBV29-1 combines with J gene TRBJ2-1; TRBD2 agrees at 13 bases. The CDR3 runs 14 residues. CDR1 is SQVTM, CDR2 ANQGSEA, per germline. The V and J ends lost 7 bases and 8 bases, in that order; junction bases with no gene match: 8. CDR3 region: CSDLTSGRGDEQFF. CDR3 in DNA: TGCAGCGATCTAACTAGCGGGAGGGGTGATGAGCAGTTCTTC.

As concerns this clonotype: A junction boundary mismatches the germline segment, possibly from a read error. This chain uses TRBV5-5 with TRBJ2-7, with 7 bases that match TRBD1. Germline CDR1 reads SGHKS; CDR2 reads YYEKEE (reference sequence). The CDR3 extends over 14 amino acids. CDR3 nucleotides: TGTGCCAGCGGCCGGACAGGACCGAACTACGTGCAGTACTTC. Protein sequence: CASGRTGPNYVQYF.

A remark on this clonotype: A read error may produce the germline difference seen at one junction end. V usage is TRBV4-1 and J usage is TRBJ1-2, with 8 bases aligning to TRBD1. Germline assignment: CDR1 MGHRA and CDR2 YSYEKL. The CDR3 spans 16 residues. The CDR3 is CASSQDMYRGNYGYTF. The DNA of the CDR3 is TGCGCCAGCAGCCAGGATATGTACAGGGGGAACTATGGCTACACTTTC.

The rearrangement joins TRBV11-3 to TRBJ2-5, with D possibly matching TRBD2 (6 bases). The CDR3 length is 15 residues. Per germline, CDR1 SGHNT and CDR2 YENEEA. CDR3 protein: CANSLEGRWWETQYF. CDR3 in DNA: TGTGCTAACAGCCTGGAGGGAAGATGGTGGGAGACCCAGTACTTC.

This clonotype has just a few counts. Possible read error: a much larger clone is one base away. The CDR3 sequence is CPSSEPGIEQYF. In DNA, the CDR3 is TGTCCCAGCAGTGAACCGGGGATTGAGCAGTACTTC. The V gene is TRBV6-1, the J gene TRBJ2-7; the D gene is possibly TRBD2 (5 bases). The germline V gene has CDR1 MNHNS and CDR2 SASEGT. The CDR3 covers 12 residues.

This clonotype was found once. The CDR3 carries no conserved terminal phenylalanine or tryptophan, so it likely arises from a read error. The J gene is TRBJ2-2, the V gene TRBV7-9, with 7 positions matching TRBD1. The CDR3 is 15 amino acids. Germline trimming cut 5 bases from V and 8 bases from J; bases unmatched to any gene: 11. Per germline, CDR1 SEHNR and CDR2 FQNEAQ (reference sequence). The CDR3 reads CASSPRGKGTGELFC. The CDR3 DNA follows: TGTGCCAGCAGCCCCAGGGGGAAGGGAACTGGGGAGCTGTTTTGT.

Of note for this clonotype: At one of its ends the junction is not consistent with the germline gene, which may arise from a read error. The chain joins TRBV4-1 to TRBJ2-2; 10 bases align to TRBD2. The CDR3 spans 16 residues. CDR1 is MGHRA and CDR2 is YSYEKL in the germline V gene. Written as DNA, the CDR3 is TGCGCCAGCAGCCTAGGGACTAGCGAGAACACCAGGGAGCTGTTTTTT. Translation gives CASSLGTSENTRELFF.

As to this clonotype: One base away lies a much larger clone, so this may be a sequencing read error. The gene calls are TRBV20-1 and TRBJ1-1, with D possibly being TRBD1 (5 bases). Germline CDR1 and CDR2: DFQATT and SNEGSKA (reference sequence). The CDR3 has 11 residues. The CDR3 here is CSTRVGVEAFF. DNA of the CDR3: TGCAGTACTAGGGTAGGGGTTGAAGCTTTCTTT.

As concerns this clonotype: This may be a read error, as it is one base from a much larger clone. The genes are TRBV5-6 and TRBJ2-3; D possibly corresponds to TRBD2 (5 bases). Germline loops: CDR1 SGHDT, CDR2 YYEEEE. The CDR3 covers 16 residues. The CDR3 is CASSWTGSGGTDTRYF. The CDR3 bases are TGTGCCAGCAGCTGGACGGGGAGCGGCGGCACAGATACGCGGTATTTT.

Remarks on this clonotype: The junction departs from germline at one end; a sequencing error may be responsible. CDR3 loop: CANSPIGRGGHYNEQFF. The CDR3 region has the DNA TGCGCCAACAGCCCAATAGGGCGGGGGGGGCACTACAATGAGCAGTTCTTC. This chain joins TRBV4-1 and TRBJ2-1, with 9 bases matching TRBD2. This CDR3 is 17 amino acids long. Germline assignment: CDR1 MGHRA and CDR2 YSYEKL.

About this clonotype: A read error may explain this, as a much larger clone is one base away. The CDR3: CSATTGYNEQFF. The DNA for the CDR3 is TGCAGTGCCACGACAGGGTACAATGAGCAGTTCTTC. The rearrangement joins TRBV20-1 to TRBJ2-1, with 7 bases that match TRBD1. The CDR3 extends over 12 amino acids. The V gene end was trimmed by 6 bases and the J gene end by 4 bases; junction bases not matched to a gene: 3. CDR1 DFQATT and CDR2 SNEGSKA come from the germline V gene (reference sequence).

The chain joins TRBV11-2 to TRBJ2-7; TRBD1 matches at 12 bases. CDR3 length equals 16 residues. From germline, CDR1 is SGHAT and CDR2 FQNNGV. V lost 5 bases to trimming and J lost 5 bases; unmatched junction nucleotides: 10. This CDR3 is CASSRSGGQGAHEQYF. The CDR3 bases are TGTGCCAGCAGCCGCTCCGGGGGACAGGGGGCTCACGAGCAGTACTTC. The full variable domain, with the rest looked up from reference TRBV11-2 and TRBJ2-7, is EAGVAQSPRYKIIEKRQSVAFWCNPISGHATLYWYQQILGQGPKLLIQFQNNGVVDDSQLPKDRFSAERLKGVDSTLKIQPAKLEDSAVYLCASSRSGGQGAHEQYFGPGTRLTVT.

With respect to this clonotype: Because it lacks the conserved phenylalanine or tryptophan at the end, this CDR3 is likely a read error. The V gene is TRBV7-9, the J gene TRBJ2-3, with D perhaps being TRBD1 or TRBD2 (5 bases each). Germline CDR1 and CDR2: SEHNR and FQNEAQ (reference sequence). This CDR3 has 14 residues. V was cut by 5 bases and J by 7 bases, with 16 bases left in between. This CDR3 reads CASSPLTGTNTQYS. CDR3 bases: TGTGCCAGCAGCCCCCTAACCGGGACCAATACGCAGTATTCT.

This chain joins TRBV11-2 and TRBJ2-3; D is possibly TRBD2 (6 bases). Trimming cost V 9 bases and J 0 bases, with 28 bases left between them. Germline V gene lookup returns CDR1 SGHAT and CDR2 FQNNGV. The CDR3 length is 19 residues. The CDR3 DNA reads TGTGCCAGTAGGTTAATCGGCGGGACGAGCTATAGAAGCACAGATACGCAGTATTTT. It encodes CASRLIGGTSYRSTDTQYF.

This chain joins TRBV13 and TRBJ2-1; D gene unclear. V was shortened by 1 base and J by 10 bases, with 11 bases between the two germline ends. The length of the CDR3 is 13 residues. CDR1 is PRHDT and CDR2 is FYEKMQ in the germline V gene (reference sequence). CDR3 region: CASSLVTTKEQFF. CDR3 in DNA: TGTGCCAGCAGCTTAGTAACTACCAAAGAGCAGTTCTTC.

As regards this clonotype: A much larger clone lies a single base off, so this may be a read error. The rearrangement joins TRBV4-3 to TRBJ1-3; no clear D gene. CDR1 LGHNA and CDR2 YSLEER come from the germline V gene. CDR3 length equals 15 residues. Here the CDR3 reads CASSQQALSGDTIYF. For the CDR3, the DNA is TGCGCCAGCAGCCAACAGGCGCTCTCTGGAGACACCATATATTTT.

V usage is TRBV20-1 and J usage is TRBJ1-2, with TRBD1 identical over 7 bases. This CDR3 spans 17 amino acids. With 4 bases clipped from V and 4 bases from J, the junction kept 18 bases outside the gene matches. Germline values: CDR1 DFQATT, CDR2 SNEGSKA (reference sequence). The CDR3 region is CSAIPTGDPVRLYGYTF. CDR3 bases: TGCAGTGCTATCCCAACAGGGGACCCTGTGCGGCTCTATGGCTACACCTTC.

This clonotype was seen repeatedly, ten times or more. The J gene is TRBJ2-7, the V gene TRBV29-1; the D gene is possibly TRBD1 (5 bases). V was trimmed by 4 bases and J by 5 bases, leaving 18 bases between them. This CDR3 has 14 residues. Germline CDR1 is SQVTM and CDR2 is ANQGSEA. In DNA, the CDR3 is TGCAGCGTTGGTCCAGGGTCCAGGGCCAACGAGCAGTACTTC. It translates to CSVGPGSRANEQYF.

V usage is TRBV6-1 and J usage is TRBJ2-1; a weak D match, TRBD2 (6 bases). Germline V lookup: CDR1 MNHNS, CDR2 SASEGT. Trimming removed 7 bases from V and 3 bases from J, with 28 bases in between. CDR3 length: 19 residues. CDR3 sequence: CASMSWASAAQEGYNEQFF. CDR3 in DNA: TGTGCCAGCATGAGTTGGGCTAGCGCCGCACAAGAGGGCTACAATGAGCAGTTCTTC.

The chain uses TRBV20-1 and TRBJ1-5; TRBD1 is a possible D gene (6 bases). The CDR3 covers 14 residues. Between the trimmed V and J ends, which lost 4 bases and 1 base, there was a span of 11 bases. Germline CDR1 DFQATT, CDR2 SNEGSKA (reference sequence). The CDR3 protein is CSATQGHSNQPQHF. CDR3 nucleotides: TGCAGTGCTACTCAGGGACACAGCAATCAGCCCCAGCATTTT.

Worth noting for this clonotype: Just one base apart from a much larger clone, this may be a read error. The genes are TRBV5-6 and TRBJ2-1; 9 bases map to TRBD2. CDR1 and CDR2 from the germline V gene are SGHDT and YYEEEE. There are 15 residues in the CDR3. CDR3: CASSLGASGNNEHFF. The CDR3 DNA sequence: TGTGCCAGCAGCTTGGGGGCTAGCGGGAACAATGAGCATTTCTTC.

With regard to this clonotype: An end of the junction differs from the germline gene, which may be a read error. The chain combines TRBV20-1 with TRBJ2-1; possibly TRBD2 for D (5 bases). Germline V CDR1 and CDR2: DFQATT, SNEGSKA (reference sequence). This CDR3 spans 14 amino acids. For the CDR3, the DNA is TGCACTGCAAATTACTGGCGGGTGTACAATGAACAGTTCTTC. Residues: CTANYWRVYNEQFF.

In regard to this clonotype: At one boundary the junction diverges from the germline segment, which might be a read error. This chain connects TRBV20-1 to TRBJ2-5; no firm D call. The CDR3 has 13 amino acids. Germline values: CDR1 DFQATT, CDR2 SNEGSKA (reference sequence). CDR3 amino acids: CSVRRVSQQTQYF. As DNA, the CDR3 is TGCAGTGTTAGAAGGGTTTCTCAACAGACCCAGTACTTC.